This T cell receptor beta chain was recorded in a study of blood T cells in healthy people across ages. For the second PCR, which ran for about 6 to 11 cycles, a sample-barcoded 5' primer and a J-beta primer mix were used. Tagging of each cDNA molecule was performed by a template-switch adaptor with 12 random nucleotides. TCRdb re-called the 5' RACE reads through MiXCR, storing one row per CDR3 protein. The sample lists about 900,000 distinct CDR3 sequences; 48% were seen once. Between the trimmed V and J ends, which lost 0 bases and 1 base, there was a span of 7 bases. The CDR3 loop spans 14 amino acids. Germline V CDR1 and CDR2: SGHAT, FQNNGV. This clonotype turned up a few times. Each donor was a healthy Caucasian individual from Russia, aged roughly 6 to 95. Isolation of PBMCs gave at least 7 million cells per sample.

This sequence originates from a man under 40 in good health. The chain joins TRBV11-2 to TRBJ2-7; no definite D call. The source material was blood. This CDR3 is CASSLERQSYEQYF. CDR3 DNA sequence: TGTGCCAGCAGCTTAGAGCGTCAGTCCTACGAGCAGTACTTC.